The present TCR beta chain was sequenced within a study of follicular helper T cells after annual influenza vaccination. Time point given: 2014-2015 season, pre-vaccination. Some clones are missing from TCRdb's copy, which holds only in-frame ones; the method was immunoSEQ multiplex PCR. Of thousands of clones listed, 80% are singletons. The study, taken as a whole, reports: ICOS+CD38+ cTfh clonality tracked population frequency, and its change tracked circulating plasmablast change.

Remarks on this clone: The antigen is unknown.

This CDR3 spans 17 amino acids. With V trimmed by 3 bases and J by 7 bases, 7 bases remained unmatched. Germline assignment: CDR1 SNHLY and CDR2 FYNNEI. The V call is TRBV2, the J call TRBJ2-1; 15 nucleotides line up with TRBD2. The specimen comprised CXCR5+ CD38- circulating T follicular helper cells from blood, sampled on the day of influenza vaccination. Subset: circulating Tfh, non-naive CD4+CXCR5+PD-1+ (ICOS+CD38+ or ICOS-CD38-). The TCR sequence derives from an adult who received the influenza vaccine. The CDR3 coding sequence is TGTGCCAGCAGTGATGCTGGACTAGCGGGAGGGCGGAATGAGCAGTTCTTC. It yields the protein CASSDAGLAGGRNEQFF.